This T cell receptor (beta chain) stems from a study of beta chain features in type 1 diabetes. Background on the study: In all, around 110,000,000 sorted cells from all samples were analyzed.

The CDR3 is made up of 13 amino acids. Germline-derived CDR1 and CDR2 are MNHEY and SVGAGI. V gave up 4 bases and J gave up 1 base, with 7 bases separating them. Study-wide results and limits: Within each of all four CD4+ subsets, Type 1 diabetes patients had TCRB CDR3s that were moderately but significantly shorter. VDJ junctions in type 1 diabetes patients carried more deletions and fewer insertions. Unsettled here was the matter of whether HLA type influences TCRB rearrangement. Cells that show high TCR expression could be over-represented by cDNA sequencing.

As for this clone: The target antigen is unknown.

The sequenced template was cDNA made from the entire isolated RNA. Measured with immunoSEQ multiplex PCR; TCRdb has only the in-frame clones, and not every one. Found here are roughly 700,000 clones, 13% of them singletons; the top ten hold 0.02% to 0.025%. The sequenced material came from naive CD4+ T cells from blood. This receptor was obtained from a man aged 18 to 29 with type 1 diabetes. The chain is built from TRBV6-5 and TRBJ1-1; no definite D call. CDR3 sequence reads: CASSFGENTEAFF. The CDR3 nucleotides are TGTGCCAGCAGTTTTGGGGAGAACACTGAAGCTTTCTTT.